The 17 T cell receptor beta chains below all came from one sample that was sequenced in a study of blood T cell repertoires in COVID-19. TCRdb's table, derived via immunoSEQ multiplex PCR, lists solely in-frame clones and lacks some. Seen here are 110,000 to 150,000 clones, more than 70% observed once, and the top ten hold over 9.5%. The sample taken for sequencing was peripheral blood. Receptors originate from a middle-aged man with active or convalescent COVID-19.

The chain links TRBV29-1 to TRBJ1-1; the match to TRBD1 covers 7 bases. Losses at the gene ends were 6 bases for V and 7 bases for J; bases not matched to a gene: 8. CDR3 length: 12 amino acids. Germline V gives CDR1 SQVTM, CDR2 ANQGSEA. The CDR3 loop reads CSVGGQAIEAFF. The CDR3 nucleotides read TGCAGCGTGGGAGGACAGGCGATTGAAGCTTTCTTT.

This chain connects TRBV6-5 to TRBJ2-7; weak D call: TRBD1 (6 bases). The CDR3 covers 15 residues. Germline CDR1 and CDR2: MNHEY and SVGAGI. V was clipped by 0 bases and J by 5 bases, with 14 bases between them. DNA of the CDR3: TGTGCCAGCAGTTACTCGGGGGCCAGGGGCGACGAGCAGTACTTC. It specifies CASSYSGARGDEQYF.

The chain is built from TRBV4-2 and TRBJ1-2, with D perhaps matching TRBD1 (6 bases). Trimming pared 3 bases from V and 8 bases from J, leaving 13 bases between. This CDR3 is built from 13 residues. The germline gives CDR1 LGHNA, CDR2 YNFKEQ. CDR3 sequence: CASSQAQGGGYTF. In DNA form, the CDR3 reads TGTGCCAGCAGCCAGGCACAGGGTGGCGGCTACACCTTC.

The chain combines TRBV28 with TRBJ1-5; 10 bases are shared with TRBD1. Losses at the gene ends were 5 bases for V and 6 bases for J; bases not matched to a gene: 7. This CDR3 is 15 amino acids long. Per the germline V gene, CDR1 is MDHEN and CDR2 is SYDVKM. The CDR3 loop is CASSADRGLPQPQHF. Here the CDR3 DNA reads TGTGCCAGCAGTGCCGACAGGGGGCTGCCTCAGCCCCAGCATTTT.

The chain recombines TRBV2 with TRBJ1-5; the D gene is possibly TRBD1 (5 bases). The CDR3 contains 15 residues. Deletions cut 3 bases from V and 3 bases from J, with 12 bases between. Germline CDR1 is SNHLY and CDR2 is FYNNEI. The CDR3 reads CASSEERQSNQPQHF. The DNA of the CDR3 is TGTGCCAGCAGTGAGGAAAGACAGTCCAATCAGCCCCAGCATTTT.

This clone was counted a few times. The CDR3 loop reads CASSMDRTDNSPLHF. The CDR3 nucleotides are TGTGCCAGCAGCATGGACCGGACAGATAATTCACCCCTCCACTTT. V gene TRBV5-4 combines with J gene TRBJ1-6, with a tentative D call TRBD1 (6 bases). The CDR3 covers 15 residues. Germline V gene sequence: CDR1 SGHNT, CDR2 YYREEE (reference sequence). Trimming left V 4 bases short and J 5 bases short, with 13 bases between. Using reference TRBV5-4 and TRBJ1-6 for the parts outside the CDR3, the full variable domain is ETGVTQSPTHLIKTRGQQVTLRCSSQSGHNTVSWYQQALGQGPQFIFQYYREEENGRGNFPPRFSGLQFPNYSSELNVNALELDDSALYLCASSMDRTDNSPLHFGNGTRLTVT.

Only a few counts were recorded for this clone. The chain couples TRBV6-6 to TRBJ2-3, with a weak D call TRBD1 (6 bases). Germline CDR1 MNHNY, CDR2 SVGAGI (reference sequence). The ends were cut back, 5 bases at V and 4 bases at J, with 13 bases in the middle. CDR3 length: 14 residues. CDR3 protein: CASSKTQGSDTQYF. The CDR3 coding sequence is TGTGCCAGCAGTAAAACCCAGGGGTCAGATACGCAGTATTTT.

The V gene is TRBV24-1, the J gene TRBJ2-6, with D possibly matching TRBD1 (6 bases). CDR3 length: 15 residues. The germline V gene has CDR1 KGHDR and CDR2 SFDVKD. Trimming removed 2 bases at V and 2 bases at J, with 6 bases between. This chain's CDR3 is CATSDWGPGANVLTF. CDR3 in DNA: TGTGCCACCAGTGATTGGGGGCCTGGGGCCAACGTCCTGACTTTC.

The V call is TRBV28, the J call TRBJ2-2; possibly TRBD2 for D (6 bases). The germline gives CDR1 MDHEN, CDR2 SYDVKM. This CDR3 region has 15 residues. Trimming pared 3 bases from V and 1 base from J, leaving 9 bases between. CDR3 region: CASSFVGGNTGELFF. The CDR3, as DNA: TGTGCCAGCAGTTTTGTGGGGGGGAACACCGGGGAGCTGTTTTTT.

The chain joins TRBV6-2 or TRBV6-3 to TRBJ2-7, with 12 nucleotides matching TRBD2. V was clipped by 1 base and J by 0 bases; unmatched bases: 4. The CDR3 consists of 17 residues. The V gene's germline CDR1 is MNHEY and CDR2 SVGEGT. The CDR3 DNA is TGTGCCAGCAGTTACTGGCTAGCGGGAGGGCTCTCCTACGAGCAGTACTTC. Its translation is CASSYWLAGGLSYEQYF.

This chain uses TRBV5-4 with TRBJ2-5; maybe TRBD2 (8 bases). Trimming took 4 bases from V and 5 from J, leaving 21 bases between them. The CDR3 contains 16 residues. CDR1 and CDR2 from the germline V gene are SGHNT and YYREEE (reference sequence). CDR3 loop: CASSAVSGKGGETQYF. The CDR3 bases are TGTGCCAGCAGCGCCGTTAGCGGGAAAGGGGGCGAGACCCAGTACTTC.

This sequence joins TRBV5-1 and TRBJ2-1, with TRBD1 identical over 7 bases. Trimming removed 4 bases from V and 6 bases from J; junction bases left unmatched: 10. The germline CDR1 and CDR2 sequences are SGHRS and YFSETQ. The CDR3 covers 15 residues. Here the CDR3 DNA reads TGCGCCAGCAGCGAAAGGGGGCCGCCTATCAATGAGCAGTTCTTC. Protein sequence: CASSERGPPINEQFF.

This clone was detected only a few times. The sample carries other DNA sequences with the same CDR3. V and J are TRBV18 and TRBJ1-5, with TRBD1 matching over 7 bases. J was trimmed by 4 bases and V by 6 bases; bases with no gene match: 3. Germline assignment: CDR1 KGHSH and CDR2 LQKENI. This CDR3 region has 13 residues. CDR3 nucleotides: TGTGCCAGCTCTCGACAGGGTAATCAGCCCCAGCATTTT. This sequence encodes CASSRQGNQPQHF. The whole variable domain, remainder taken from reference TRBV18 and TRBJ1-5, is NAGVMQNPRHLVRRRGQEARLRCSPMKGHSHVYWYRQLPEEGLKFMVYLQKENIIDESGMPKERFSAEFPKEGPSILRIQQVVRGDSAAYFCASSRQGNQPQHFGDGTRLSIL.

This clone was observed a single time. V is TRBV5-1 and J is TRBJ2-1, with 10 bases identical to TRBD1. Trimming at V came to 3 bases and at J to 7 bases, leaving 4 bases not matched to a gene. There are 14 residues in the CDR3. Germline V gene lookup returns CDR1 SGHRS and CDR2 YFSETQ. The CDR3, as DNA: TGCGCCAGCAGCTCGGGACAGGGGAATAATGAGCAGTTCTTC. Its protein product is CASSSGQGNNEQFF.

V is TRBV6-5 and J is TRBJ1-3, with TRBD1 identical over 7 bases. The germline V gene has CDR1 MNHEY and CDR2 SVGAGI. This CDR3 spans 15 amino acids. V lost 2 bases and J lost 2; bases outside the gene matches: 3. The chain's CDR3 is CASSYATGPGNTIYF. CDR3 DNA: TGTGCCAGCAGTTACGCGACAGGGCCTGGAAACACCATATATTTT.

The chain employs TRBV18 and TRBJ2-7, with 7 bases matching TRBD1. Germline V CDR1 and CDR2: KGHSH, LQKENI. There are 14 residues in the CDR3. The V and J ends lost 2 bases and 2 bases, in that order; junction bases with no gene match: 3. The CDR3 DNA sequence: TGTGCCAGCTCACCAATGCAGGGGGCCTACGAGCAGTACTTC. It codes for CASSPMQGAYEQYF.

V usage is TRBV2 and J usage is TRBJ2-5; no firm D call. The CDR3 spans 12 residues. Trimming shortened V by 4 bases and J by 4 bases, and 7 bases separated the two germline ends. Germline CDR1 SNHLY, CDR2 FYNNEI. CDR3 sequence: CASSAGLETQYF. The CDR3 region has the DNA TGTGCCAGCAGTGCCGGTCTAGAGACCCAGTACTTC.